These 31 T cell receptor beta chains share one sample of origin, sequenced in a study of shared clonotypes between healthy human individuals. Using immunoSEQ multiplex PCR, the repertoire was profiled, and TCRdb retains in-frame clones only, with some absent. This table has around 1.1 million clones, 75% to 80% appearing once. Sample: memory CD4+ T cells from PBMCs. Stated subset: CD45RA-negative fraction. These receptors were obtained from a man between 18 and 29 years old in good health. Some clones in this sample may be carry-over from other donors' samples.

A remark on this clone: This sequence may be a read error, since a much larger clone differs from it by one base. The gene calls are TRBV11-2 and TRBJ2-3; unclear D gene. Trimming took off 2 bases at V and 1 base at J, with 4 bases between the two ends. The CDR3 loop spans 13 amino acids. Germline-derived CDR1 and CDR2 are SGHAT and FQNNGV. CDR3 DNA sequence: TGTGCCAGCAGCTTAATGGGCACAGATACGCAGTATTTT. This encodes CASSLMGTDTQYF.

The rearrangement links TRBV28 to TRBJ2-2; 12 bases fit TRBD2. The V segment lost 10 bases and the J segment 7 bases; nucleotides outside the gene matches: 16. CDR3 length equals 17 residues. Germline lookup yields CDR1 MDHEN and CDR2 SYDVKM. The CDR3 DNA follows: TGTGCCACCTCAGGGCTAGCGGGAGGGCCGAGGGGCGGGGAGCTGTTTTTT. Translation: CATSGLAGGPRGGELFF.

This clone appeared a single time. This sequence joins TRBV7-3 and TRBJ2-4, with D possibly being TRBD2 (6 bases). V was cut by 5 bases and J by 9 bases, with 17 bases left in between. CDR1 and CDR2 from the germline V gene are SGHTA and FQGTGA. This CDR3 region has 14 residues. The CDR3 protein is CASSLAPQAGIQYF. In DNA, the CDR3 is TGTGCCAGCAGCCTAGCGCCCCAGGCGGGCATTCAGTACTTC.

The chain is built from TRBV4-2 and TRBJ2-3, with 11 bases lining up with TRBD1. This CDR3 has 17 residues. Germline V gene lookup returns CDR1 LGHNA and CDR2 YNFKEQ. Trimming took 3 bases from V and 6 from J; bases not matched to a gene: 11. CDR3 sequence (DNA): TGTGCCAGCAGCCACTCGACCGGGACAGGGGGGACCGATACGCAGTATTTT. It yields the protein CASSHSTGTGGTDTQYF.

The chain is built from TRBV5-1 and TRBJ2-7, with 11 bases identical to TRBD2. CDR3 size: 15 residues. Germline-derived CDR1 and CDR2 are SGHRS and YFSETQ. The trim removed 6 bases at V and 2 bases at J, leaving 7 bases unmatched. The CDR3: CASTVTSGGPYEQYF. The CDR3 nucleotides read TGCGCCAGCACCGTTACTAGCGGGGGCCCCTACGAGCAGTACTTC.

This clone was seen just once. J is TRBJ2-1 and V is TRBV19; the match to TRBD2 covers 7 bases. CDR3 size: 15 residues. J lost 10 bases, V lost 1 base, and 10 bases had no gene match. Germline V gene lookup returns CDR1 LNHDA and CDR2 SQIVND (reference sequence). The DNA of the CDR3 is TGTGCCAGTAGTATAGGCGGGAGCAAGGGTGGAGAGCAGTTCTTC. It translates to CASSIGGSKGGEQFF.

The genes are TRBV7-9 and TRBJ1-4; D unclear. The CDR3 sequence is 16 residues long. Germline V CDR1 and CDR2: SEHNR, FQNEAQ (reference sequence). The V gene lost 5 bases and the J gene lost 0 bases, with 13 bases spanning the gap. This CDR3 reads CASSTRTATTNEKLFF. The CDR3 nucleotides are TGTGCCAGCAGCACGAGGACCGCTACAACTAATGAAAAACTGTTTTTT.

The chain uses TRBV2 and TRBJ2-5; weak D call: TRBD2 (5 bases). Germline CDR1 and CDR2: SNHLY and FYNNEI. CDR3 length equals 14 residues. The V gene lost 6 bases and the J gene lost 4 bases, with 15 bases spanning the gap. CDR3 sequence (DNA): TGTGCCAGCAGGGACTCAAGTCACTCAGAGACCCAGTACTTC. As protein: CASRDSSHSETQYF.

The chain uses TRBV7-8 and TRBJ2-1, with 7 positions matching TRBD2. J was trimmed by 5 bases and V by 2 bases; bases with no gene match: 6. CDR3 length: 15 amino acids. From germline, CDR1 is SGHVS and CDR2 FQNEAQ. The CDR3 DNA is TGTGCCAGCAGCTTAATTGGCGGGGGAAACAATGAGCAGTTCTTC. This encodes CASSLIGGGNNEQFF.

V gene TRBV6-5 combines with J gene TRBJ1-1, with D unresolved. Trimming left V 1 base short and J 6 bases short, with 3 bases between. The CDR3 is 11 residues long. Looked up from germline, CDR1 is MNHEY and CDR2 is SVGAGI. In nucleotides, the CDR3 is TGTGCCAGCAGTTACTTGTCTGAAGCTTTCTTT. It yields the protein CASSYLSEAFF.

This sequence joins TRBV6-1 and TRBJ2-5, with a possible D match to TRBD2 (6 bases). The CDR3 extends over 14 amino acids. The germline gives CDR1 MNHNS, CDR2 SASEGT. V was clipped by 4 bases and J by 2 bases, with 11 bases between them. The CDR3 DNA sequence: TGTGCCAGCAGTGCGCGGGGAACTCAAGAGACCCAGTACTTC. This codes for CASSARGTQETQYF.

A note on this clone: This likely came from a read error, as a far larger clone is one base away. The chain recombines TRBV28 with TRBJ1-4; D is undetermined. The CDR3 loop spans 16 amino acids. Germline V gives CDR1 MDHEN, CDR2 SYDVKM. The CDR3 is CASSPVRPATSEKLFF. The CDR3 region has the DNA TGTGCCAGCAGCCCAGTTCGACCCGCAACTAGTGAAAAACTGTTTTTT.

This clone was recorded at least ten times. The gene calls are TRBV11-2 and TRBJ1-1; D is undetermined. The V gene lost 1 base and the J gene lost 4 bases, with 19 bases spanning the gap. This CDR3 is built from 17 residues. In germline, CDR1 is SGHAT, CDR2 FQNNGV. Here the CDR3 DNA reads TGTGCCAGCAGCTTAGCCTCCGTGCGGCTTTCTCTCACTGAAGCTTTCTTT. This translates into CASSLASVRLSLTEAFF.

V usage is TRBV28 and J usage is TRBJ2-7; 12 bases are a match to TRBD2. V lost 6 bases and J lost 0; bases outside the gene matches: 3. CDR1 is MDHEN, CDR2 SYDVKM, per germline. The CDR3 is made up of 15 amino acids. CDR3 bases: TGTGCCAGCAGAGCGGGACTAGCGGGCTCCTACGAGCAGTACTTC. Translating gives CASRAGLAGSYEQYF.

The chain recombines TRBV7-2 with TRBJ2-3, with 9 nucleotides matching TRBD2. Germline CDR1 SGHTA, CDR2 FQGNSA. The CDR3 covers 19 residues. With V trimmed by 2 bases and J by 0 bases, 12 bases remained unmatched. The CDR3 spells CASSLSSGRLLSSTDTQYF. Written as DNA, the CDR3 is TGTGCCAGCAGCTTATCCAGCGGGAGGTTACTGTCTAGCACAGATACGCAGTATTTT.

In regard to this clone: A read error is likely here: a far larger clone is one base away. The genes are TRBV2 and TRBJ2-7; D possibly uses TRBD1 or TRBD2 (5 bases each). Between the trimmed V and J ends, which lost 7 bases and 6 bases, there was a span of 19 bases. Germline CDR1 is SNHLY and CDR2 is FYNNEI. This CDR3 contains 14 residues. CDR3 residues: CASNIGWDVTEQYF. The CDR3, as DNA: TGTGCCAGCAATATCGGATGGGACGTGACCGAGCAGTACTTC. Using reference TRBV2 and TRBJ2-7 for the parts outside the CDR3, the full variable domain is EPEVTQTPSHQVTQMGQEVILRCVPISNHLYFYWYRQILGQKVEFLVSFYNNEISEKSEIFDDQFSVERPDGSNFTLKIRSTKLEDSAMYFCASNIGWDVTEQYFGPGTRLTVT.

The chain joins TRBV11-2 to TRBJ2-7; 7 bases match TRBD2. Per germline, CDR1 SGHAT and CDR2 FQNNGV. This CDR3 region has 16 residues. J gave up 2 bases and V 3 bases, and 10 bases lay outside the gene matches. The CDR3 DNA sequence: TGTGCCAGCAGCTTCATCAGCGGGACGCCCACCTACGAGCAGTACTTC. Translated, it gives CASSFISGTPTYEQYF.

The CDR3 region is CASSYSRHPREAFF. The CDR3, as DNA: TGTGCCAGCAGTTACTCTCGGCATCCCCGTGAAGCTTTCTTT. The chain couples TRBV6-5 to TRBJ1-1; D remains ambiguous. From germline, CDR1 is MNHEY and CDR2 SVGAGI. The V gene lost 0 bases and the J gene lost 7 bases, with 12 bases spanning the gap. The CDR3 contains 14 residues.

This clone occurred many times. This chain connects TRBV16 to TRBJ1-1; D is unresolved. Per the germline V gene, CDR1 is KGHSY and CDR2 is FQNENV. Trimming took off 0 bases at V and 0 bases at J, with 8 bases between the two ends. This CDR3 is built from 15 residues. The CDR3 DNA follows: TGTGCCAGCAGCCAATCCCCCTCCATGAACACTGAAGCTTTCTTT. This encodes CASSQSPSMNTEAFF.

The chain has TRBV9 and TRBJ2-7; 7 bases line up with TRBD2. There are 12 residues in the CDR3. The germline gives CDR1 SGDLS, CDR2 YYNGEE. Trimming at V came to 10 bases and at J to 3 bases, leaving 7 bases not matched to a gene. The CDR3 DNA is TGTGCCGGGCGGGAGTCCGACTACGAGCAGTACTTC. Its translation is CAGRESDYEQYF.

The J gene is TRBJ1-1, the V gene TRBV28; TRBD1 aligns across 9 bases. The CDR3 runs 20 residues. The germline CDR1 and CDR2 sequences are MDHEN and SYDVKM. J lost 1 base, V lost 5 bases, and 20 bases had no gene match. CDR3 amino acids: CASSPTGTGYLSWWNTEAFF. The DNA for the CDR3 is TGTGCCAGCAGTCCTACCGGGACAGGGTATCTGTCTTGGTGGAACACTGAAGCTTTCTTT.

This chain connects TRBV5-6 to TRBJ2-3; D call uncertain. V was clipped by 4 bases and J by 3 bases, with 9 bases between them. The germline V gene has CDR1 SGHDT and CDR2 YYEEEE. CDR3 length: 13 amino acids. The CDR3 spells CASSLGKTDTQYF. The CDR3 DNA is TGTGCCAGCAGCCTTGGGAAGACAGATACGCAGTATTTT.

V is TRBV9 and J is TRBJ1-5; D gene unclear. CDR3 length: 15 residues. Trimming took off 0 bases at V and 4 bases at J, with 11 bases between the two ends. CDR1 is SGDLS, CDR2 YYNGEE, per germline. The CDR3 sequence is CASSVDPETNQPQHF. The DNA of the CDR3 is TGTGCCAGCAGCGTAGATCCCGAGACGAATCAGCCCCAGCATTTT.

This clone was counted between two and nine times. V usage is TRBV27 and J usage is TRBJ2-2; D could derive from TRBD1 or TRBD2 (5 bases each). Trimming shortened V by 9 bases and J by 2 bases, and 19 bases separated the two germline ends. CDR1 and CDR2 from the germline V gene are MNHEY and SMNVEV (reference sequence). The CDR3 totals 16 residues. CDR3: CASSRTARGNTGELFF. The CDR3 nucleotides are TGTGCCAGTAGTAGAACGGCGAGGGGAAACACCGGGGAGCTGTTTTTT.

The table lists this clone with a few counts. V gene TRBV30 combines with J gene TRBJ1-5; D is undetermined. The CDR3 extends over 14 amino acids. V gave up 2 bases and J gave up 6 bases, with 14 bases separating them. Germline V CDR1 and CDR2: GTSNPN, SVGIG (reference sequence). The CDR3 sequence: CAWSNTMLGQPQHF. In nucleotides, the CDR3 is TGTGCCTGGAGTAACACCATGCTAGGTCAGCCCCAGCATTTT.

The V gene is TRBV6-5, the J gene TRBJ1-2; maybe TRBD1 (6 bases). Per the germline V gene, CDR1 is MNHEY and CDR2 is SVGAGI. The CDR3 consists of 12 residues. The V and J ends lost 5 bases and 8 bases respectively, with 12 bases between them. DNA for the CDR3: TGTGCCAGCAGTGAGACAGGTTTGGGCTACACCTTC. It codes for CASSETGLGYTF.

V gene TRBV5-1 combines with J gene TRBJ2-2; D unclear. Germline V gives CDR1 SGHRS, CDR2 YFSETQ. V lost 0 bases and J lost 0, with 9 bases in between. The CDR3 is made up of 16 amino acids. The CDR3 DNA sequence: TGCGCCAGCAGCTTGGTGGTGGGCGCGAACACCGGGGAGCTGTTTTTT. As protein: CASSLVVGANTGELFF.

CDR3 protein: CAWSLVRADTQYF. CDR3 bases: TGTGCCTGGAGTTTGGTAAGGGCAGATACGCAGTATTTT. This sequence joins TRBV30 and TRBJ2-3; D gene uncertain. This CDR3 has 13 amino acids. V was cut by 2 bases and J by 4 bases, with 10 bases left in between. Germline V CDR1 and CDR2: GTSNPN, SVGIG (reference sequence).

The chain combines TRBV4-1 with TRBJ2-1; 8 bases align to TRBD2. The CDR3 spans 16 residues. With V trimmed by 3 bases and J by 7 bases, 11 bases remained unmatched. Germline V lookup: CDR1 MGHRA, CDR2 YSYEKL. DNA of the CDR3: TGCGCCAGCAGCCACCGAACGGGACTAGTCGGGAATGAGCAGTTCTTC. Amino acid sequence: CASSHRTGLVGNEQFF.

CDR3 bases: TGTGCCAGCAGGGCGGGTCAAAACCGACAGGGGCGCAATCAGCCCCAGCATTTT. Translation gives CASRAGQNRQGRNQPQHF. The V call is TRBV28, the J call TRBJ1-5, with 8 bases that match TRBD1. Germline CDR1 and CDR2: MDHEN and SYDVKM. This CDR3 spans 18 amino acids. Trimming removed 6 bases from V and 2 bases from J; junction bases left unmatched: 15.

The sample holds a few counts of this clone. The chain joins TRBV11-2 to TRBJ1-3, with D possibly being TRBD1 (5 bases). Germline lookup yields CDR1 SGHAT and CDR2 FQNNGV. This CDR3 spans 15 amino acids. The V end lost 0 bases, the J end lost 2 bases, and 8 bases lay between the germline ends. The CDR3 loop reads CASSLDRDAGNTIYF. CDR3 nucleotide sequence: TGTGCCAGCAGCTTAGACCGGGACGCTGGAAACACCATATATTTT.